The rows below give T cell receptor beta chains drawn from one sample of a study of T cell changes during pregnancy in multiple sclerosis. Here immunoSEQ multiplex PCR was the method, and the copy in TCRdb shows in-frame clones only, minus some. Among around 100,000 clones listed, more than 90% were seen once. Sequenced material: peripheral blood, taken in the second trimester of pregnancy. The receptors derive from a female donor with multiple sclerosis, enrolled in a pregnancy study. The CDR3 runs from the conserved cysteine through the conserved F or W. A D gene is named only where the DNA matches it firmly. Clone sizes are given selectively: once, few, many, or a class where the clone is expanded.

j_gene,len,d_gene,v_gene,abundance,CDR3aa,CDR3nt
TRBJ1-4,15,TRBD1,TRBV2,-,CASSVNRGGGEKLFF,TGTGCCAGCAGTGTAAACAGGGGGGGCGGTGAAAAACTGTTTTTT
TRBJ2-3,16,-,TRBV4-3,-,CASSQAISGSTDTQYF,TGCGCCAGCAGCCAAGCGATTAGCGGTAGCACAGATACGCAGTATTTT
TRBJ2-3,11,-,TRBV7-9,once,CASSQTDTQYF,TGTGCCAGCAGCCAGACAGATACGCAGTATTTT
TRBJ1-2,15,-,TRBV28,-,CASRASAGLDYGYTF,TGTGCCAGCAGGGCATCCGCAGGGCTCGACTATGGCTACACCTTC
TRBJ2-7,13,-,TRBV10-3,-,CAISELATYEQYF,TGTGCCATCAGTGAACTAGCAACCTACGAGCAGTACTTC
TRBJ2-4,13,-,TRBV6-5,once,CASSYSGEDIQYF,TGTGCCAGCAGTTACTCTGGGGAGGACATTCAGTACTTC
TRBJ2-2,13,-,TRBV11-3,-,CASSPWGGGELFF,TGTGCCAGCAGCCCGTGGGGCGGCGGGGAGCTGTTTTTT
TRBJ2-1,15,TRBD2,TRBV9,-,CASGPGLGWDNEQFF,TGTGCCAGCGGCCCCGGACTAGGGTGGGACAATGAGCAGTTCTTC
TRBJ2-3,14,TRBD1,TRBV15,-,CATSRDRAADTQYF,TGTGCCACCAGCAGGGACAGGGCGGCAGATACGCAGTATTTT
TRBJ1-5,15,-,TRBV2,-,CASSPGDYSNQPQHF,TGTGCCAGCTCCCCAGGCGATTATAGCAATCAGCCCCAGCATTTT
TRBJ2-1,15,TRBD2,TRBV5-1,once,CASSRRSGSGNEQFF,TGCGCCAGCAGCCGACGTAGCGGGAGCGGCAATGAGCAGTTCTTC
TRBJ1-1,15,-,TRBV7-3,-,CASSATGSLNTEAFF,TGTGCCAGCAGCGCAACCGGGAGCTTGAACACTGAAGCTTTCTTT
TRBJ2-3,15,-,TRBV13,once,CASSLTGIPADTQYF,TGTGCCAGCAGCTTAACAGGGATCCCCGCAGATACGCAGTATTTT
TRBJ2-5,15,TRBD1,TRBV4-2,-,CASSLGTDAGETQYF,TGTGCCAGCAGCCTTGGGACAGATGCAGGAGAGACCCAGTACTTC
TRBJ1-1,16,TRBD1,TRBV7-8,once,CASSLAGTARGTEAFF,TGTGCCAGCAGCTTAGCTGGGACAGCCCGGGGGACTGAAGCTTTCTTT
TRBJ2-7,11,-,TRBV28,-,CASSTFYEQYF,TGTGCCAGCAGCACATTCTACGAGCAGTACTTC
TRBJ2-1,14,TRBD1,TRBV11-1,-,CASTTGQGNNEQFF,TGTGCCAGCACCACGGGACAGGGAAACAATGAGCAGTTCTTC
TRBJ1-1,14,-,TRBV6-4,-,CASRDLGGNTEAFF,TGTGCCAGCAGAGATTTAGGGGGAAACACTGAAGCTTTCTTT
TRBJ2-1,11,-,TRBV11-2,-,CASSNTGKQFF,TGTGCCAGCAGCAATACCGGTAAGCAGTTCTTC
TRBJ1-5,13,-,TRBV19,-,CASRMAGNQPQHF,TGTGCCAGTAGGATGGCAGGGAATCAGCCCCAGCATTTT
TRBJ1-1,16,TRBD1,TRBV5-5,-,CASSLARDSANTEAFF,TGTGCCAGCAGCTTGGCCCGGGACAGTGCGAACACTGAAGCTTTCTTT
TRBJ2-7,15,-,TRBV28,-,CASSLYPMRSYEQYF,TGTGCCAGCAGTTTATACCCCATGAGGTCCTACGAGCAGTACTTC
TRBJ2-7,14,-,TRBV6-5,-,CASRPWDSRTEQYF,TGTGCCAGCAGGCCTTGGGACTCGAGGACCGAGCAGTACTTC
TRBJ2-7,18,-,TRBV21-1,-,CASSKYSEGDRVTYEQYF,TGTGCCAGCAGCAAATACTCTGAAGGGGACAGGGTGACCTACGAGCAGTACTTC
TRBJ2-1,13,TRBD1,TRBV2,-,CASQGQGEAWEFF,TGTGCCAGCCAGGGACAGGGTGAGGCCTGGGAGTTCTTC
TRBJ2-3,16,TRBD2,TRBV27,once,CASSLRLAGYTDTQYF,TGTGCCAGCAGTTTAAGGCTAGCGGGATATACAGATACGCAGTATTTT
TRBJ2-2,13,-,TRBV19,few,CASSIVVPGELFF,TGTGCCAGTAGTATAGTAGTCCCCGGGGAGCTGTTTTTT
TRBJ1-1,13,TRBD1,TRBV18,-,CASSPPGTVEAFF,TGTGCCAGCTCACCCCCGGGGACAGTTGAAGCTTTCTTT
TRBJ2-1,14,TRBD2,TRBV29-1,once,CSGAPTSGYNEQFF,TGCAGCGGGGCCCCGACTAGCGGATACAATGAGCAGTTCTTC
TRBJ2-3,15,-,TRBV7-9,-,CASSPQGVGPDTQYF,TGTGCCAGCAGCCCTCAAGGAGTGGGGCCAGATACGCAGTATTTT
TRBJ1-1,15,-,TRBV6-6,few,CASSLDSRVNTEAFF,TGTGCCAGCAGTTTAGACTCTCGGGTGAACACTGAAGCTTTCTTT
TRBJ1-2,14,-,TRBV2,-,CASSEPTGLYGYTF,TGTGCCAGCAGTGAACCAACAGGGCTCTATGGCTACACCTTC
TRBJ1-2,14,TRBD1,TRBV7-9,-,CASSSGQGGYGYTF,TGTGCCAGCAGCTCGGGACAGGGAGGGTATGGCTACACCTTC
TRBJ2-5,15,-,TRBV27,-,CASSFSADPQETQYF,TGTGCCAGCAGTTTCAGCGCCGACCCACAAGAGACCCAGTACTTC
TRBJ2-7,11,-,TRBV4-2,-,CASSQGTQQYF,TGTGCCAGCAGCCAAGGGACTCAGCAGTACTTC
TRBJ2-1,13,TRBD2,TRBV5-1,-,CASFVAGEVEQFF,TGCGCCAGCTTCGTAGCGGGAGAGGTTGAGCAGTTCTTC
TRBJ2-7,15,TRBD1,TRBV5-6,-,CASSQDRGASYEQYF,TGTGCCAGCAGCCAGGACAGGGGGGCATCCTACGAGCAGTACTTC
TRBJ2-7,15,-,TRBV11-1,-,CASSLSADPSYEQYF,TGTGCCAGCAGCTTAAGCGCTGATCCCTCCTACGAGCAGTACTTC
TRBJ2-7,16,TRBD1,TRBV11-2,-,CASSSTGTGISHEQYF,TGTGCCAGCAGTTCAACCGGGACAGGGATTTCCCACGAGCAGTACTTC
TRBJ1-2,16,-,TRBV4-2,-,CASSQPGMRVNYGYTF,TGTGCCAGCAGCCAGCCAGGAATGAGGGTAAACTATGGCTACACCTTC
TRBJ1-1,13,-,TRBV9,-,CASSVVLSGEAFF,TGTGCCAGCAGCGTAGTTTTGTCAGGGGAAGCTTTCTTT
TRBJ1-1,12,-,TRBV7-9,-,CASSPGLPEAFF,TGTGCCAGCAGCCCCGGTTTACCGGAAGCTTTCTTT
TRBJ2-2,15,TRBD2,TRBV5-1,-,CASSYSTSGTGELFF,TGCGCCAGCAGCTATTCCACTAGCGGGACCGGGGAGCTGTTTTTT
TRBJ2-7,13,-,TRBV27,-,CASSLGQNYEQYF,TGTGCCAGCAGTTTAGGCCAGAACTACGAGCAGTACTTC
TRBJ2-1,14,TRBD1,TRBV19,-,CASSTRQGKNEQFF,TGTGCCAGTAGTACCCGACAGGGGAAGAATGAGCAGTTCTTC
TRBJ2-3,16,TRBD2,TRBV19,-,CASSILAGGSTDTQYF,TGTGCCAGTAGTATTCTAGCGGGAGGAAGCACAGATACGCAGTATTTT
TRBJ2-1,17,TRBD2,TRBV25-1,-,CASSELWTSGRRDEQFF,TGTGCCAGCAGTGAATTGTGGACTAGCGGGAGGAGGGATGAGCAGTTCTTC
TRBJ2-7,15,TRBD2,TRBV10-3,-,CAISFSGRGLGEQYF,TGTGCCATCAGTTTTAGCGGGAGAGGTTTGGGCGAGCAGTACTTC